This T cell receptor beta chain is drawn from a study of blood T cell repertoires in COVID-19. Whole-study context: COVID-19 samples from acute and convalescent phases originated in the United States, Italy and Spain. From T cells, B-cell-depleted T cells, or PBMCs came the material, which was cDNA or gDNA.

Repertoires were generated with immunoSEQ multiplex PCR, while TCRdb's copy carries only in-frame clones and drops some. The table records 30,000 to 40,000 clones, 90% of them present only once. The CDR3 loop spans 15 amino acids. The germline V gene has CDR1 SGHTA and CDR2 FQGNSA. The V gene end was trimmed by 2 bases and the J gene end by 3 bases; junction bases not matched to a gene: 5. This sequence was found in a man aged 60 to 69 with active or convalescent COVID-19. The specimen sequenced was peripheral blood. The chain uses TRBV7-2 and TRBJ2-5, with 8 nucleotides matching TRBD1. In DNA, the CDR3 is TGTGCCAGCAGCTTACAGGGGGCAGGGAAAGAGACCCAGTACTTC. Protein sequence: CASSLQGAGKETQYF.